This record concerns one TCR beta chain sequence. Its antigen is not known. TRB rearrangements were amplified by touch-down multiplex PCR with mixed TRB-A/B primers. One entry per CDR3 protein, without DNA, is what TCRdb gives after re-calling the multiplex PCR reads. This sample contains about 6,600 distinct CDR3 sequences. This CDR3 is 16 amino acids long. CDR1 LGHNA and CDR2 YNFKEQ come from the germline V gene. Tens of thousands of genome equivalents of blood DNA were amplified for TRB. These data are taken from a study of T cell clusters in autoimmune cytopenias. Study outcomes and limitations: TRB repertoire shifts in secondary cytopenia and chronic lymphocytic leukemia mostly reflected lymphoma, not autoimmunity.

The sequencing sample was made of peripheral blood. The receptor's source is a human donor with an autoimmune cytopenia or autoimmune hepatitis (not recorded which). The chain combines TRBV4-2 with TRBJ1-2; TCRdb's assignment of TRBD1 cannot be checked, as there is no DNA. CDR3 protein: CASSQAQAYPNYGYTF.